A selection of T cell receptor beta chains follows, all from one sample in a study of cytomegalovirus exposure and HLA in healthy donors. Sequencing used immunoSEQ multiplex PCR; TCRdb keeps in-frame clones, though not all of them. Among approximately 130,000 clones listed, about 81% were seen once. Sequencing used PBMCs. The origin of the receptors is a woman in her forties or fifties in good health and CMV-seropositive. Each CDR3 is given with its conserved first and last residue. A D gene is named only where the DNA matches it firmly. The size field is filled for only some rows; it gives once, few, many or a size class.

v_gene,abundance,j_gene,d_gene,CDR3nt,CDR3aa
TRBV10-1,once,TRBJ1-6,-,TGCGCCAGCGGGCGCCCCCGAAGCTCCTATAATTCACCCCTCCACTTT,CASGRPRSSYNSPLHF
TRBV2,-,TRBJ2-5,TRBD2,TGTGCCGGTTCAATAGCGGGGTTGGTCCAAGAGACCCAGTACTTC,CAGSIAGLVQETQYF
TRBV5-1,-,TRBJ2-1,-,TGCGCCAGCAGCTTGGAGGCGGTTGGCGAGCAGTTCTTC,CASSLEAVGEQFF
TRBV4-2,-,TRBJ1-2,-,TGTGCCAGCAGCCGAGACCTCTATGGCTACACCTTC,CASSRDLYGYTF
TRBV11-3,few,TRBJ2-5,TRBD2,TGTGCCAGCAGCTTAGGGCTAGCGGGGGAGGAGACCCAGTACTTC,CASSLGLAGEETQYF
TRBV6-5,-,TRBJ2-5,-,TGTGCCAGCAGTAGCGGGTGGGACTTCCAAGAGACCCAGTACTTC,CASSSGWDFQETQYF
TRBV7-2,-,TRBJ1-2,-,TGTGCCAGCAGCTCCGGGAGGGTTTATGGCTACACCTTC,CASSSGRVYGYTF
TRBV7-6,once,TRBJ2-5,-,TGTGCCAGCAGCCTACAGAGGGGGGAGACCCAGTACTTC,CASSLQRGETQYF
TRBV27,-,TRBJ1-1,-,TGTGCCAGCAGTCCCAGAAGAAAGGGAGGTATACTCACTGAAGCTTTCTTT,CASSPRRKGGILTEAFF
TRBV14,once,TRBJ1-4,TRBD1,TGTGCCAGCAGCCAATTCGGACAGGGGGCGCGTGAAAAACTGTTTTTT,CASSQFGQGAREKLFF
TRBV5-6,-,TRBJ2-7,-,TGTGCCAGCAGCTCCTACTACGAGCAGTACTTC,CASSSYYEQYF
TRBV2,-,TRBJ1-2,TRBD1,TGTGCCAGCAGTCCGGGACAGGGGCTTGGCTACACCTTC,CASSPGQGLGYTF
TRBV5-5,-,TRBJ2-7,-,TGTGCCAGCAGCTTAACTTCGAGCTCCTACGAGCAGTACTTC,CASSLTSSSYEQYF
TRBV6-4,-,TRBJ1-6,-,TGTGCCAGCAGTACCTTGGGTAGGGGGAGCAACTCCTATAATTCACCCCTCCACTTT,CASSTLGRGSNSYNSPLHF
TRBV6-6,-,TRBJ2-1,-,TGTGCCAGCAGCTCACCTCCTGACAGAAATGAGCAGTTCTTC,CASSSPPDRNEQFF
TRBV18,-,TRBJ1-1,-,TGTGCCAGCTCCGCAGTACAGGGAAGTTGGACTGAAGCTTTCTTT,CASSAVQGSWTEAFF
TRBV19,-,TRBJ1-2,TRBD1,TGTGCCAGCATCTATGGGTCCGGGACAGGGACCTATGGCTACACCTTC,CASIYGSGTGTYGYTF
TRBV4-3,-,TRBJ2-1,-,TGCGCCAGCAGCCTGTACCCGGAGGGGTACAATGAGCAGTTCTTC,CASSLYPEGYNEQFF
TRBV2,-,TRBJ2-4,-,TGTGCCAGCAGTGGGGAAGCGCGGGTTCAGTACTTC,CASSGEARVQYF
TRBV5-1,-,TRBJ1-4,-,TGCGCCAGCAGCTTGGAGGGGCATGAAAAACTGTTTTTT,CASSLEGHEKLFF
TRBV4-1,-,TRBJ2-7,-,TGCGCCAGCAGCTACGGTCTCCGCTACGAGCAGTACTTC,CASSYGLRYEQYF
TRBV28,-,TRBJ2-3,-,TGTGCCAGCAGTTTACGAGGAAGCACAGATACGCAGTATTTT,CASSLRGSTDTQYF
TRBV4-2,-,TRBJ2-1,-,TGTGCCAGCAGCCAAGATCAGGCCAGCGGACCTTACAATGAGCAGTTCTTC,CASSQDQASGPYNEQFF
TRBV11-2,-,TRBJ1-2,TRBD1,TGTGCCAGCAGCCCAGGGACAGGGGGCAACTATGGCTACACCTTC,CASSPGTGGNYGYTF